This entry lists 6 T cell receptor beta chains sequenced from one sample in a study of T cell clonotyping in hematopoietic cell transplantation. Assay: immunoSEQ multiplex PCR; the TCRdb copy retains only in-frame clones and omits some. There are about 10,000 clones in the sample; roughly 90% occur only once, and about 13% lies in the top ten. Indicated time point: recipient sample about 28 days before transplant, after cytoreduction. The starting material was peripheral blood mononuclear cells, obtained before stem cell transplant. Receptors originate from a woman in her thirties or forties with acute myeloid leukemia. Some clones in this sample may be carry-over from other donors' samples.

This chain connects TRBV1 to TRBJ2-2; TRBD2, the table's D call, lacks a check against the DNA. TRBV1 is flagged as a pseudogene. The CDR3 is made up of 20 amino acids. DNA of the CDR3: TGCACCAGCAGCCAAGATTTCCAACTAGCGGGAGATCGAAACACCGGGGAGCTGTTTTTT. Protein product: CTSSQDFQLAGDRNTGELFF.

This clone was counted only a few times. The chain couples TRBV19 to TRBJ1-2, with D possibly TRBD1 on 5 matching bases. Germline CDR1 and CDR2: LNHDA and SQIVND (reference sequence). The V and J ends lost 7 bases and 4 bases respectively, with 13 bases between them. This CDR3 comprises 13 residues. The CDR3 loop is CASKGRQAYGYTF. The DNA for the CDR3 is TGTGCCAGTAAGGGACGGCAGGCCTATGGCTACACCTTC.

V and J are TRBV7-9 and TRBJ2-7, with D hard to call. Germline CDR1 SEHNR, CDR2 FQNEAQ (reference sequence). This CDR3 comprises 13 residues. V shed 3 bases and J shed 6 bases, with 12 bases lying between them. In DNA form, the CDR3 reads TGTGCCAGCAGCTTTGATACCCTACGCGAGCAGTACTTC. It codes for CASSFDTLREQYF.

V gene TRBV25-1 combines with J gene TRBJ1-1, with D unclear. CDR3 size: 14 residues. Between the trimmed V and J ends, which lost 7 bases and 1 base, there was a span of 13 bases. Per germline, CDR1 MGHDK and CDR2 SYGVNS. The chain's CDR3 is CASTERYPNTEAFF. The CDR3, as DNA: TGTGCCAGCACCGAACGTTACCCGAACACTGAAGCTTTCTTT. Full variable domain (rest looked up from reference TRBV25-1 and TRBJ1-1): EADIYQTPRYLVIGTGKKITLECSQTMGHDKMYWYQQDPGMELHLIHYSYGVNSTEKGDLSSESTVSRIRTEHFPLTLESARPSHTSQYLCASTERYPNTEAFFGQGTRLTVV.

The chain couples TRBV25-1 to TRBJ1-4, with unresolved D. Germline values: CDR1 MGHDK, CDR2 SYGVNS. This CDR3 has 15 residues. The V and J ends lost 6 bases and 5 bases respectively, with 16 bases between them. The CDR3 bases are TGTGCCAGCAGCCTTCACCCGGGGAGGAATGAAAAACTGTTTTTT. Its translation: CASSLHPGRNEKLFF.

To note about this clone: Because the CDR3's place on the DNA is in doubt, the DNA is left out and the CDR3 is given as listed by TCRdb. This chain uses TRBV2 with TRBJ1-2; the table's D call TRBD1 went unverified against the DNA. The CDR3 length is 14 residues, termini included. CDR1 is SNHLY, CDR2 FYNNEI, per germline. CDR3 sequence reads: CASSEGTVVGVGTF.